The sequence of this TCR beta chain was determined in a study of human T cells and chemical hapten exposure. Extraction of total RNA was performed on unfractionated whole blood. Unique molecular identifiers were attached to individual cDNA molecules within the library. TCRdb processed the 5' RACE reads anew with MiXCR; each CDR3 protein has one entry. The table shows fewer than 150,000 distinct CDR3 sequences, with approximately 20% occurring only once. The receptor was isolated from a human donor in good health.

CDR3 nucleotides: TGTGCCAGCAGCCAGGTTTTTGGGGATACGCAGTATTTT. Translated, it gives CASSQVFGDTQYF. The chain has TRBV3-1 and TRBJ2-3, with D unclear. V was cut by 3 bases and J by 6 bases, with 10 bases left in between. Germline CDR1 LGHDT, CDR2 YNNKEL (reference sequence). This CDR3 contains 13 residues.